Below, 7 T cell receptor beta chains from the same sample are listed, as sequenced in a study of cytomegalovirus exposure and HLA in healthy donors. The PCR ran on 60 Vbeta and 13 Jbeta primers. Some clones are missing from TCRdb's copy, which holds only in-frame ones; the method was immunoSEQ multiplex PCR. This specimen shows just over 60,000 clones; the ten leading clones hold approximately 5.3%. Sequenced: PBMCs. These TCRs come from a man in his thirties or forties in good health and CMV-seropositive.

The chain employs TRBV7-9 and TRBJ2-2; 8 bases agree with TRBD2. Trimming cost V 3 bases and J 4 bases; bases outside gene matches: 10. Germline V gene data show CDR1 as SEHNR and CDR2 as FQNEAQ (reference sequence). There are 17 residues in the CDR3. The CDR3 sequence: CASSLPSGGRSTGELFF. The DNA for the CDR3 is TGTGCCAGCAGCTTGCCATCTGGCGGGAGGAGCACCGGGGAGCTGTTTTTT.

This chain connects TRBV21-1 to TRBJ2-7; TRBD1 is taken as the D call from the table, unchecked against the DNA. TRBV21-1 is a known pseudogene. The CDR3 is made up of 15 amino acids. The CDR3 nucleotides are TGTGCCAGCAGCTTGCGCAGGGAAAGATCCTACGAGCAGTACTTC. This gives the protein CASSLRRERSYEQYF.

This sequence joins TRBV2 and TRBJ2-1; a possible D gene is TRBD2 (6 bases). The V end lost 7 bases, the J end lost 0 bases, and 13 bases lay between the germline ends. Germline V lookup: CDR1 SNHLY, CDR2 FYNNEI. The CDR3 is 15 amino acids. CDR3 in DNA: TGTGCCAGCAATGGCGGGGCCGTCTCCTACAATGAGCAGTTCTTC. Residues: CASNGGAVSYNEQFF.

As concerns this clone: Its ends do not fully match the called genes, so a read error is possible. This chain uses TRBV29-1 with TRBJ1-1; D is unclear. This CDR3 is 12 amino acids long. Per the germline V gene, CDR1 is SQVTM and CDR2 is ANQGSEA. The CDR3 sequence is CSVEGMNAEAFF. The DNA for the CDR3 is TGCAGCGTCGAGGGTATGAACGCTGAAGCTTTCTTT.

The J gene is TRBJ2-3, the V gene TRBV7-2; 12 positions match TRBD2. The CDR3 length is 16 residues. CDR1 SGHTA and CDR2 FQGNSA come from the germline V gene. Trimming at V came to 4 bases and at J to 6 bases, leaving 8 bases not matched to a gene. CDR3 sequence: CASSSLAGGPYDTQYF. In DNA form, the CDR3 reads TGTGCCAGCAGCTCCCTAGCGGGGGGGCCGTATGATACGCAGTATTTT.

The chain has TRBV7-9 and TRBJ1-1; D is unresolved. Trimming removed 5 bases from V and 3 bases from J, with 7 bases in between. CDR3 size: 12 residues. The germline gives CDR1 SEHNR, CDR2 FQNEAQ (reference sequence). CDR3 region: CASSKADTEAFF. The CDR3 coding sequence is TGTGCCAGCAGCAAGGCGGACACTGAAGCTTTCTTT.

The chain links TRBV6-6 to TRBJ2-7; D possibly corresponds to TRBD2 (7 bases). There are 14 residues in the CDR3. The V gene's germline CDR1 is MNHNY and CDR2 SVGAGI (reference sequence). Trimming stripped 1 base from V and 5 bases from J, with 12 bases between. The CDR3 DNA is TGTGCCAGCAGTTACTTACGGGGGGCTGACGAGCAGTACTTC. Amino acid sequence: CASSYLRGADEQYF.